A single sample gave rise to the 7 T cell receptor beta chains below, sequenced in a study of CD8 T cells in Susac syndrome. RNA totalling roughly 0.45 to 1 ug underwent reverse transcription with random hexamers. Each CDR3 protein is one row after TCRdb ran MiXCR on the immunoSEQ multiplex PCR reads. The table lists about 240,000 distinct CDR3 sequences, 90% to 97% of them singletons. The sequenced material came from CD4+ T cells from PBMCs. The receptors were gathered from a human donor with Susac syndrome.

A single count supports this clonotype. CDR3 region: CASSLLGISSGETQYF. Here the CDR3 DNA reads TGTGCCAGCAGCCTGCTGGGGATCAGCTCGGGAGAGACCCAGTACTTC. The J gene is TRBJ2-5, the V gene TRBV11-2; D unresolved. Germline lookup yields CDR1 SGHAT and CDR2 FQNNGV. The CDR3 contains 16 residues. V lost 5 bases and J lost 4, with 20 bases in between.

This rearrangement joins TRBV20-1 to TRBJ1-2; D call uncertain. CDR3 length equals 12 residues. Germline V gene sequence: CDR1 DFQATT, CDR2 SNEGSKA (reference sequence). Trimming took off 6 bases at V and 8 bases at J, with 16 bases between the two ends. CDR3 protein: CSAQSTGPGYTF. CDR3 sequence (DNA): TGCAGTGCCCAGTCGACGGGCCCAGGCTACACCTTC.

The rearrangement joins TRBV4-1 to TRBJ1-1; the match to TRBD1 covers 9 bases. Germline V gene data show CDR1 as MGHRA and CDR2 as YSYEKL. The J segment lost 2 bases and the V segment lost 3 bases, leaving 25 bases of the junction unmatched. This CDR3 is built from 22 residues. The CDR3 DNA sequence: TGCGCCAGCAGCCAGGCTAAACCGGGCCCGAAGGGAAGGACAGGGGCTAACACTGAAGCTTTCTTT. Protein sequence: CASSQAKPGPKGRTGANTEAFF.

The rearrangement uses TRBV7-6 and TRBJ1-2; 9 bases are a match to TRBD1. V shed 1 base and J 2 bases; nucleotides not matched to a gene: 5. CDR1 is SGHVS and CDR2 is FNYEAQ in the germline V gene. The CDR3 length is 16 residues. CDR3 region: CASSLVSGQGNYGYTF. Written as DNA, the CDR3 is TGTGCCAGCAGCTTAGTTTCGGGACAGGGCAACTATGGCTACACCTTC.

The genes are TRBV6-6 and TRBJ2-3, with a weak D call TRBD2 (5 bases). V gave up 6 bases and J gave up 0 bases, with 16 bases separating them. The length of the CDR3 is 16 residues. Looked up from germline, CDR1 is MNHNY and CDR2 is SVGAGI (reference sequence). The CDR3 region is CASSWYGRESTDTQYF. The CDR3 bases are TGTGCCAGCAGCTGGTACGGACGGGAAAGCACAGATACGCAGTATTTT.

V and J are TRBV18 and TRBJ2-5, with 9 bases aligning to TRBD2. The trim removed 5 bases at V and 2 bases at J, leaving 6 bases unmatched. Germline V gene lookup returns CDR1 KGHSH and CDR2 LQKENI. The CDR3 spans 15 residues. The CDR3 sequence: CASSSRLAVQETQYF. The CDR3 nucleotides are TGTGCCAGCTCATCACGACTAGCGGTACAAGAGACCCAGTACTTC.

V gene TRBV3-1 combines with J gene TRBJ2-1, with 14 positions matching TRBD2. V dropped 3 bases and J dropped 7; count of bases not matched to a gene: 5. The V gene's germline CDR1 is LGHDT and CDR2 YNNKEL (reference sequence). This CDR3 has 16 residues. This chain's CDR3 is CASSQGLAGAGNEQFF. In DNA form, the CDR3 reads TGTGCCAGCAGCCAGGGACTAGCGGGAGCTGGGAATGAGCAGTTCTTC.